Sequencing of this T cell receptor (beta chain) was carried out in a study of T cell repertoires in ileal Crohn's disease. As for the study in general: Patients had a median approximately 7.8-year disease duration, and approximately 35% were active smokers. Operated complications were stricturing disease (about 60%) and penetrating disease (about 40%).

Overall study findings and caveats: All patients with clonality above 26.8% had endoscopic recurrence. Clonal expansions were more frequent in active smokers than non-smokers at surgery.

The V end was cut by 4 bases, the J end by 8 bases, with 12 bases between. Germline V gene lookup returns CDR1 SGHDT and CDR2 YYEEEE. The CDR3 is 12 amino acids. TCRdb's copy holds only in-frame clones and misses some; the assay was immunoSEQ multiplex PCR. This sample has 25,000 to 30,000 clones, with around three quarters found just once. Points on this clone: Its antigen is undetermined.

V and J are TRBV5-6 and TRBJ1-2, with D hard to call. The material sequenced was ileal tissue. The clonotype originates from an adult with Crohn's disease. As DNA, the CDR3 is TGTGCCAGCAGCATTCGAGAGGCCGGCTACACCTTC. Translated: CASSIREAGYTF.